The 10 T cell receptor beta chains below come from one sample, sequenced in a study of T cells in Graves' hyperthyroidism and ophthalmopathy. The TCR beta CDR3 regions underwent amplification using RNA transcripts as the source. The primer set for the first-round RT-PCR of the TCR CDR3 was HTBI. TCRdb analysed the multiplex PCR reads with MiXCR anew, one entry per CDR3 protein. The table has 300,000 to 450,000 distinct CDR3 sequences, roughly 14% seen once. Input material: blood. The receptors were sampled from a woman in her twenties or thirties with Graves' ophthalmopathy.

At least ten counts were recorded for this clonotype. J is TRBJ2-3 and V is TRBV4-2, with a possible D match to TRBD1 (6 bases). Germline values: CDR1 LGHNA, CDR2 YNFKEQ. The CDR3 consists of 15 residues. Trimming shortened V by 4 bases and J by 4 bases, and 15 bases separated the two germline ends. The CDR3 DNA reads as TGTGCCAGCAGCCGAGACCGACAGGCTCCAGATACGCAGTATTTT. Translation gives CASSRDRQAPDTQYF.

In its sample, this clonotype was seen many times. This rearrangement joins TRBV28 to TRBJ2-7; D uncertain. The CDR3 is made up of 14 amino acids. Looked up from germline, CDR1 is MDHEN and CDR2 is SYDVKM. Trimming pared 2 bases from V and 0 bases from J, leaving 8 bases between. CDR3 DNA sequence: TGTGCCAGCAGTTTAACATTAAGCTCCTACGAGCAGTACTTC. This translates into CASSLTLSSYEQYF.

At least ten counts were recorded for this clonotype. The CDR3 sequence: CASMPGTDNYNEKLFF. CDR3 DNA sequence: TGTGCCTCAATGCCCGGGACAGATAATTATAATGAAAAACTGTTTTTT. The chain employs TRBV2 and TRBJ1-4; 7 positions agree with TRBD1. V gave up 11 bases and J gave up 4 bases; unmatched junction bases: 16. This CDR3 comprises 16 residues. CDR1 is SNHLY, CDR2 FYNNEI, per germline.

This clonotype has at least ten counts. V gene TRBV3-1 combines with J gene TRBJ1-1, with TRBD1 matching over 7 bases. The CDR3 extends over 14 amino acids. Germline-derived CDR1 and CDR2 are LGHDT and YNNKEL (reference sequence). Trimming removed 1 base from V and 10 bases from J; junction bases left unmatched: 9. The CDR3 reads CASSQGLTGVVAFF. The CDR3 coding sequence is TGTGCCAGCAGCCAAGGCCTCACAGGGGTTGTAGCTTTCTTT. The entire variable domain, with the rest obtained from reference TRBV3-1 and TRBJ1-1, is as follows: DTAVSQTPKYLVTQMGNDKSIKCEQNLGHDTMYWYKQDSKKFLKIMFSYNNKELIINETVPNRFSPKSPDKAHLNLHINSLELGDSAVYFCASSQGLTGVVAFFGQGTRLTVV.

The chain recombines TRBV6-1 with TRBJ1-5; unclear D gene. Looked up from germline, CDR1 is MNHNS and CDR2 is SASEGT. The CDR3 runs to 15 residues. Trimming shortened V by 5 bases and J by 9 bases, and 20 bases separated the two germline ends. The CDR3 DNA reads TGTGCCAGCAGTCCTCGGGCGGAAACCGTTACGCCCCAGCATTTT. Translating it yields CASSPRAETVTPQHF.

This clonotype showed up many times. J is TRBJ2-7 and V is TRBV5-6; D is perhaps TRBD1 (5 bases). Trimming took off 4 bases at V and 0 bases at J, with 17 bases between the two ends. Germline V gives CDR1 SGHDT, CDR2 YYEEEE. CDR3 length: 16 amino acids. CDR3 nucleotides: TGTGCCAGCAGCCCCTGGCACACGGACATCTCCTACGAGCAGTACTTC. Translating gives CASSPWHTDISYEQYF.

This clonotype was detected a few times. The V call is TRBV5-8, the J call TRBJ1-4; D is unclear. With 0 bases removed from V and 8 bases from J, the gap between germline ends came to 11 bases. Germline values: CDR1 SGHTS, CDR2 YDEGEE. The CDR3 runs to 14 residues. The CDR3 coding sequence is TGTGCCAGCAGCTTGGACGGGTTTGGCGAAAAACTGTTTTTT. Translated, it gives CASSLDGFGEKLFF.

Ten or more counts support this clonotype. The J gene is TRBJ2-5, the V gene TRBV3-1, with 7 bases that match TRBD1. This CDR3 has 13 amino acids. Germline values: CDR1 LGHDT, CDR2 YNNKEL (reference sequence). The J segment lost 13 bases and the V segment lost 4 bases, leaving 12 bases of the junction unmatched. The CDR3 loop is CASSPKNGQAPYF. The CDR3, as DNA: TGTGCCAGCAGCCCCAAAAACGGACAGGCCCCGTACTTC.

This clonotype was recorded at least ten times. The CDR3, as DNA: TGTGCCAGCAGTTTCTCCGGACTAAGCAATGAGCAGTTCTTC. This sequence encodes CASSFSGLSNEQFF. This chain uses TRBV27 with TRBJ2-1, with D perhaps matching TRBD2 (6 bases). V was pared by 3 bases and J by 6 bases, with 12 bases between. The CDR3 has 14 residues. Germline loops: CDR1 MNHEY, CDR2 SMNVEV (reference sequence).

Many counts were recorded for this clonotype. The chain carries TRBV2 and TRBJ2-1; D unresolved. Trimming took 8 bases from V and 7 from J, leaving 6 bases between them. Germline V gives CDR1 SNHLY, CDR2 FYNNEI. This CDR3 has 10 residues. CDR3 DNA sequence: TGTGCCAGCGTAGGTAATGAGCAGTTCTTC. Translated: CASVGNEQFF.